The present T cell receptor beta chain was sequenced within a study of blood T cell repertoires in COVID-19. Germline V gene sequence: CDR1 SGHAT, CDR2 FQNNGV. The junction had 2 bases not matched to a gene; V was cut back by 4 bases and J by 0 bases. This CDR3 comprises 16 residues. Generated by immunoSEQ multiplex PCR, the TCRdb table keeps only in-frame clones and is missing some. Counted here are 150,000 or so clones, roughly 86% occurring once; the ten biggest clones make up about an eighth. This receptor was taken from a woman in her sixties or seventies with COVID-19, enrolled during active disease. This rearrangement joins TRBV11-2 to TRBJ2-1; 11 bases agree with TRBD2. The specimen was peripheral blood. The DNA of the CDR3 is TGTGCCAGCAGCTCTAGCGGGGGGAGCTCCTACAATGAGCAGTTCTTC. Protein sequence: CASSSSGGSSYNEQFF. Drawing the rest from reference TRBV11-2 and TRBJ2-1, the complete variable domain is EAGVAQSPRYKIIEKRQSVAFWCNPISGHATLYWYQQILGQGPKLLIQFQNNGVVDDSQLPKDRFSAERLKGVDSTLKIQPAKLEDSAVYLCASSSSGGSSYNEQFFGPGTRLTVL.